This T cell receptor (beta chain) stems from a study of T cells after yellow fever vaccination. Study information: Preparation used SMART-Seq v4 Ultra Low Input for the low-cell-number fractions.

From the 5' RACE reads, TCRdb called clonotypes with MiXCR, one entry per CDR3 protein. The sample lists 610,000 or so distinct CDR3 sequences, about 12% seen once, with 15% in the top ten. In its sample, this clonotype was seen a few times. Between the trimmed V and J ends, which lost 6 bases and 13 bases, there was a span of 16 bases. This CDR3 has 12 residues. Germline-derived CDR1 and CDR2 are MDHEN and SYDVKM. The chain joins TRBV28 to TRBJ2-1; D is possibly TRBD1 or TRBD2 (5 bases each). The clonotype comes from a man in his thirties or forties who received the YFV17D yellow fever vaccine. The sequencing here drew on PBMCs, taken on the day of the yellow fever booster vaccination. The CDR3 DNA is TGTGCCAGCAGGGCTGGCCGGGACCGCCAGTTCTTC. This translates into CASRAGRDRQFF.